This T cell receptor (beta chain) was observed in a study of cytomegalovirus exposure and HLA in healthy donors. This table comes from immunoSEQ multiplex PCR, and its TCRdb copy is limited to in-frame clones, with some not included. The table includes roughly 150,000 clones, around 86% detected once. Study observations and caveats: Most TCR sequences were seen very rarely across donors, but some public TCRs occurred in many. According to a subsequent analysis, TCR clusters from the first cohort were inclined to appear together in the 130 or so validation repertoires. The authors enumerated some 160 TCR beta chains as linked to cytomegalovirus.

To note about this clone: What it binds is unknown.

This clonotype was obtained from a man younger than 35 in good health and CMV-seropositive. The sequencing input was PBMCs.

The CDR3 loop reads CASSPPGQNSPLHF. The DNA for the CDR3 is TGTGCCAGCAGTCCACCGGGACAAAATTCACCCCTCCACTTT. The genes are TRBV11-2 and TRBJ1-6; D may be TRBD1 (6 bases). V lost 6 bases and J lost 7, with 13 bases in between. Germline values: CDR1 SGHAT, CDR2 FQNNGV. The CDR3 covers 14 residues.